The 5 T cell receptor beta chains presented below share a single source sample, sequenced in a study of CD8 T cells in Susac syndrome (dated by TCRdb to the late 2010s). Library method: the immunoSEQ multiplex PCR assay. RNA was extracted with the RNeasy kit and roughly 0.5 to 1 ug was reverse transcribed using random hexamers. TCRdb trimmed public reads at Q25 via fastp, called clones via MiXCR and kept in-frame beta chains. Duplicate CDR3 protein sequences are folded into a single record with the most common DNA and genes. For this sample there are around 140,000 distinct CDR3 sequences; roughly 80% appear just once. The ten largest clones take up 0.5% to 0.65% of the sample. The sequenced material came from CD8+ T cells from PBMCs. The receptors here all came from a human donor with multiple sclerosis.

The rearrangement uses TRBV12-3 or TRBV12-4 and TRBJ2-5, with D possibly being TRBD1 or TRBD2 (5 bases each). V was pared by 8 bases and J by 4 bases, with 11 bases between. The CDR3 length is 12 residues. Here the CDR3 reads CASGAGTETQYF. In DNA, the CDR3 is TGTGCCAGCGGGGCAGGGACAGAGACCCAGTACTTC.

This sequence joins TRBV7-8 and TRBJ1-5; TRBD1 might be the D (5 bases). Germline V lookup: CDR1 SGHVS, CDR2 FQNEAQ. This CDR3 comprises 14 residues. V was trimmed by 2 bases and J by 1 base, leaving 6 bases between them. CDR3 region: CASSLWDSNQPQHF. DNA for the CDR3: TGTGCCAGCAGCTTATGGGACAGCAATCAGCCCCAGCATTTT. The whole variable domain, remainder taken from reference TRBV7-8 and TRBJ1-5, is GAGVSQSPRYKVAKRGQDVALRCDPISGHVSLFWYQQALGQGPEFLTYFQNEAQLDKSGLPSDRFFAERPEGSVSTLKIQRTQQEDSAVYLCASSLWDSNQPQHFGDGTRLSIL.

The chain joins TRBV27 to TRBJ1-1; 7 positions agree with TRBD1. CDR3 length equals 14 residues. In germline, CDR1 is MNHEY, CDR2 SMNVEV (reference sequence). Trimming removed 5 bases from V and 6 bases from J; junction bases left unmatched: 9. As DNA, the CDR3 is TGTGCCAGCAGTCTTAACAGGGGAATGGCTGAAGCTTTCTTT. Its protein is CASSLNRGMAEAFF.

This rearrangement joins TRBV20-1 to TRBJ1-2, with no clear D. Per germline, CDR1 DFQATT and CDR2 SNEGSKA (reference sequence). Trimming took 0 bases from V and 3 from J, leaving 11 bases between them. The CDR3 spans 14 residues. CDR3 protein: CSARDKSRDYGYTF. For the CDR3, the DNA is TGCAGTGCTAGAGATAAGTCTCGGGACTATGGCTACACCTTC.

In the case of this clonotype: A read error may be the cause here, since a much bigger clone is one base away. CDR3 loop: CASSLVGDEQFF. The CDR3 DNA reads as TGTGCCAGCAGCTTAGTGGGCGATGAGCAGTTCTTC. V usage is TRBV11-2 and J usage is TRBJ2-1; D remains unclear. Germline V lookup: CDR1 SGHAT, CDR2 FQNNGV. Trimming took 1 base from V and 8 from J, leaving 6 bases between them. The CDR3 totals 12 residues.